These 6 T cell receptor beta chains share one sample of origin, sequenced in a study of shared T cell receptors in the human thymus. The protocol was immunoSEQ multiplex PCR, while the TCRdb copy is restricted to in-frame clones and leaves out a portion. The sample yields 500,000 to 850,000 clones, around 87% seen once. These data were also filed under a second study, of human thymus T cells.

The specimen sequenced was thymocytes. The receptors derive from a boy less than two years old with a congenital heart defect.

The rearrangement links TRBV23-1 to TRBJ2-7, with 8 bases lining up with TRBD1. TRBV23-1 counts as an open reading frame of uncertain function. This CDR3 has 15 amino acids. After removal of 6 bases from V and 1 base from J, the junction contained 8 bases not matched to a gene. CDR3 in amino acids: CASSLGTGKSYEQYF. The CDR3 DNA reads as TGCGCCAGCAGCCTAGGGACAGGAAAGTCCTACGAGCAGTACTTC.

This clone turned up a few times. The chain carries TRBV19 and TRBJ1-4; D call uncertain. Germline V gene lookup returns CDR1 LNHDA and CDR2 SQIVND (reference sequence). The CDR3 is 13 residues long. V was cut by 5 bases and J by 8 bases, with 12 bases left in between. The CDR3 bases are TGTGCCAGTAGTGCCATGGGAGTGGAAAAACTGTTTTTT. Amino acids: CASSAMGVEKLFF.

This chain joins TRBV28 and TRBJ1-3; D not certain. Trimming stripped 11 bases from V and 2 bases from J, with 16 bases between. The CDR3 is 14 residues long. Looked up from germline, CDR1 is MDHEN and CDR2 is SYDVKM. Here the CDR3 reads CACGVTGPGNTIYF. The CDR3 DNA reads TGTGCCTGCGGGGTGACGGGCCCTGGAAACACCATATATTTT.

The chain employs TRBV5-6 and TRBJ1-3, with TRBD1 matching 8 bases. The length of the CDR3 is 15 residues. Germline V lookup: CDR1 SGHDT, CDR2 YYEEEE. Losses at the gene ends were 2 bases for V and 2 bases for J; bases not matched to a gene: 3. This chain's CDR3 is CASSLPDRAGNTIYF. The CDR3 DNA reads TGTGCCAGCAGCTTACCGGACAGGGCTGGAAACACCATATATTTT.

V is TRBV7-2 and J is TRBJ2-7; the D is unclear. The ends were cut back, 5 bases at V and 7 bases at J, with 12 bases in the middle. Germline V lookup: CDR1 SGHTA, CDR2 FQGNSA. This CDR3 has 12 residues. CDR3 loop: CASSLPSPEQYF. The DNA of the CDR3 is TGTGCCAGCAGCCTACCCTCCCCTGAGCAGTACTTC.

The chain recombines TRBV2 with TRBJ2-7; possible D gene TRBD2, 6 bases. The V gene's germline CDR1 is SNHLY and CDR2 FYNNEI. This CDR3 comprises 13 residues. Trimming removed 8 bases at V and 3 bases at J, with 14 bases between. The CDR3 region is CASGGLFVYEQYF. The CDR3 coding sequence is TGTGCCAGCGGGGGACTTTTCGTCTACGAGCAGTACTTC.